One and the same sample provided the 7 T cell receptor beta chains below, sequenced in a study of cytomegalovirus exposure and HLA in healthy donors. TCRdb keeps only in-frame clones here, not all; method: immunoSEQ multiplex PCR. The sample has under 50,000 clones; 94% are singletons. The sequenced material came from PBMCs. The receptors were sampled from a woman younger than 35 in good health and CMV-seropositive.

This chain joins TRBV10-3 and TRBJ1-1; 9 nucleotides line up with TRBD1. The CDR3 covers 13 residues. Germline CDR1 and CDR2: ENHRY and SYGVKD. V shed 10 bases and J 8 bases; nucleotides not matched to a gene: 11. The CDR3 is CATEGVGQGEAFF. The CDR3 DNA reads TGTGCCACAGAGGGGGTCGGACAGGGGGAAGCTTTCTTT.

This sequence joins TRBV30 and TRBJ2-5; perhaps TRBD1 as D (6 bases). Trimming took 3 bases from V and 4 from J, leaving 6 bases between them. Per germline, CDR1 GTSNPN and CDR2 SVGIG (reference sequence). This CDR3 has 11 amino acids. For the CDR3, the DNA is TGTGCCTGGAGACAGGGAGAGACCCAGTACTTC. Encoded protein: CAWRQGETQYF.

The chain combines TRBV5-6 with TRBJ1-1; 9 nucleotides line up with TRBD1. V trimming: 3 bases; J trimming: 4 bases; junction bases outside the gene matches: 7. This CDR3 spans 15 amino acids. The germline CDR1 and CDR2 sequences are SGHDT and YYEEEE. CDR3 in DNA: TGTGCCAGCAGCTCGTTGACAGGGGGGGGCACTGAAGCTTTCTTT. It codes for CASSSLTGGGTEAFF.

The V and J genes are TRBV4-2 and TRBJ2-7; D is unclear. The CDR3 runs 16 residues. Trimming removed 0 bases from V and 0 bases from J, with 12 bases in between. Germline assignment: CDR1 LGHNA and CDR2 YNFKEQ. Here the CDR3 DNA reads TGTGCCAGCAGCCAAGATTTGGTTGAGGCCTCCTACGAGCAGTACTTC. It is translated as CASSQDLVEASYEQYF.

This chain connects TRBV6-6 to TRBJ1-3; TRBD1 matches 8 bases. V was pared by 6 bases and J by 7 bases, with 11 bases of the junction left unmatched. The CDR3 is 15 amino acids. The V gene's germline CDR1 is MNHNY and CDR2 SVGAGI (reference sequence). The CDR3 here is CASSQIQGASNTIYF. CDR3 bases: TGTGCCAGCAGCCAGATCCAGGGGGCATCGAACACCATATATTTT.

The gene calls are TRBV30 and TRBJ1-5; D gene ambiguous. Trimming took 7 bases from V and 2 from J, leaving 12 bases between them. CDR1 is GTSNPN, CDR2 SVGIG, per germline (reference sequence). CDR3 length equals 13 residues. The chain's CDR3 is CAYYLGGNQPQHF. The CDR3 DNA is TGTGCCTATTATCTAGGCGGCAATCAGCCCCAGCATTTT.

The chain carries TRBV7-2 and TRBJ2-2; the D gene is possibly TRBD2 (5 bases). CDR3 length: 17 residues. Trimming left V 2 bases short and J 0 bases short, with 13 bases between. The V gene's germline CDR1 is SGHTA and CDR2 FQGNSA. The CDR3 reads CASSLSGRQANTGELFF. DNA for the CDR3: TGTGCCAGCAGCTTAAGCGGCCGGCAGGCGAACACCGGGGAGCTGTTTTTT.